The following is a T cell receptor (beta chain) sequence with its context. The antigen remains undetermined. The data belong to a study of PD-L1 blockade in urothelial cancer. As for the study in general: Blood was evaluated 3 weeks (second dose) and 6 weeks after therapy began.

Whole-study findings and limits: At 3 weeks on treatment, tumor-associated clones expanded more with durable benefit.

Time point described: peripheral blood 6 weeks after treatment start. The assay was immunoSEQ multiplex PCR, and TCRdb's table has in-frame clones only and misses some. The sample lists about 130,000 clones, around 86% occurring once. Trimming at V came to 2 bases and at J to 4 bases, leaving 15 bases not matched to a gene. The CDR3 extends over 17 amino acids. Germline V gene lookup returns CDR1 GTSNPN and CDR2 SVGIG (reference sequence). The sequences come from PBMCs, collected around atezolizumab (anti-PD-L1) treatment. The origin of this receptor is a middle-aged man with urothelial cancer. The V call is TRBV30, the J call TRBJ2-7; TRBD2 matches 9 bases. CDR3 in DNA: TGTGCCTGGAGTTTAGCGGGAGACTTGGTTTCGTCATACGAGCAGTACTTC. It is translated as CAWSLAGDLVSSYEQYF. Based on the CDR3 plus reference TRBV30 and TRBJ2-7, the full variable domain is SQTIHQWPATLVQPVGSPLSLECTVEGTSNPNLYWYRQAAGRGLQLLFYSVGIGQISSEVPQNLSASRPQDRQFILSSKKLLLSDSGFYLCAWSLAGDLVSSYEQYFGPGTRLTVT.